Listed here are 8 T cell receptor beta chains from one sample, sequenced in a study of blood T cells in healthy people across ages. A second PCR of 7 to 11 cycles used a sample-barcoded 5' primer and a J-beta primer mix. TCRdb reprocessed the 5' RACE reads via MiXCR and lists one record per CDR3 protein. The sample consists of roughly 700,000 distinct CDR3 sequences, about 34% of them appearing once. Sequencing was performed on blood. The receptors stem from an elderly woman in good health.

This clonotype has a count of ten or more. The chain has TRBV7-2 and TRBJ2-3; TRBD2 is a possible D gene (6 bases). V gave up 3 bases and J gave up 2 bases, with 12 bases separating them. CDR1 is SGHTA, CDR2 FQGNSA, per germline. This CDR3 has 15 residues. CDR3 coding DNA: TGTGCCAGCAGCTTTGGCGGGGACCACACAGATACGCAGTATTTT. It is translated as CASSFGGDHTDTQYF.

This clonotype has a single count. Being one base from a much bigger clone, this may be a read error. The chain couples TRBV20-1 to TRBJ2-1; TRBD2 matches 8 bases. Trimming at V came to 3 bases and at J to 13 bases, leaving 26 bases not matched to a gene. The length of the CDR3 is 18 residues. CDR1 and CDR2 from the germline V gene are DFQATT and SNEGSKA (reference sequence). The CDR3 reads CSARSAWSQRGKTETQFF. The CDR3 nucleotides are TGCAGTGCTAGGAGCGCATGGTCCCAGCGGGGGAAAACAGAGACCCAGTTCTTC.

This clonotype was recorded at least ten times. J is TRBJ2-5 and V is TRBV12-3 or TRBV12-4, with D possibly matching TRBD2 (6 bases). This CDR3 has 16 amino acids. The ends were cut back, 6 bases at V and 11 bases at J, with 28 bases in the middle. The CDR3 reads CASSPDSAGQLVGQYF. The CDR3, as DNA: TGTGCCAGCAGCCCCGACTCGGCGGGGCAGCTTGTTGGGCAGTACTTC.

This clonotype has ten or more counts. The chain recombines TRBV7-9 with TRBJ2-7; D may match TRBD1 or TRBD2 (5 bases each). Trimming took off 8 bases at V and 2 bases at J, with 10 bases between the two ends. The CDR3 consists of 12 residues. The germline V gene encodes CDR1 SEHNR and CDR2 FQNEAQ (reference sequence). The CDR3 region has the DNA TGTGCCAGCCGGGGCCTACCCTACGAGCAGTACTTC. Amino acid sequence: CASRGLPYEQYF.

A note on this clonotype: This sequence may be a read error, since a much larger clone differs from it by one base. The chain employs TRBV20-1 and TRBJ1-2, with D possibly being TRBD1 (5 bases). The V gene's germline CDR1 is DFQATT and CDR2 SNEGSKA (reference sequence). The CDR3 loop spans 12 amino acids. V was clipped by 5 bases and J by 6 bases, with 13 bases between them. The DNA of the CDR3 is TGCAGTGCTTACGGGGGGGTAGATGGCTACACCTTC. Amino acids: CSAYGGVDGYTF.

This clonotype came up many times. The chain couples TRBV5-5 to TRBJ2-7; D remains ambiguous. The CDR3 runs 15 residues. The germline CDR1 and CDR2 sequences are SGHKS and YYEKEE (reference sequence). The ends were cut back, 4 bases at V and 3 bases at J, with 17 bases in the middle. The CDR3 nucleotides read TGTGCCAGCAGCCCTTCAGGAAGGGAAATCTACGAGCAGTACTTC. Protein sequence: CASSPSGREIYEQYF.

The table lists this clonotype with many counts. The chain has TRBV6-2 or TRBV6-3 and TRBJ2-1, with D possibly being TRBD1 or TRBD2 (5 bases each). The V and J ends lost 2 bases and 8 bases respectively, with 19 bases between them. CDR1 and CDR2 (germline): MNHEY, SVGEGT. This CDR3 has 16 amino acids. The CDR3 loop reads CASSYPRGPHRYEQFF. The CDR3 region has the DNA TGTGCCAGCAGTTACCCCCGGGGCCCCCACAGGTATGAGCAGTTCTTC.

Of note for this clonotype: Germline is not matched at one junction end, which may reflect a read error. This chain connects TRBV4-3 to TRBJ1-5; no clear D gene. Looked up from germline, CDR1 is LGHNA and CDR2 is YSLEER. This CDR3 comprises 15 residues. CDR3 bases: TGCGTCAGCAGACAAGAATTGGGGTCCAATCAGCCCCAGCATTTT. Translated, it gives CVSRQELGSNQPQHF.